The next 28 T cell receptor beta chains were all read from a single sample in a study of early stage breast cancer tumors. Assay: immunoSEQ multiplex PCR; the TCRdb copy retains only in-frame clones and omits some. Among nearly 25,000 clones listed, roughly 64% were seen once. Sequenced: breast tumor tissue. Receptors were obtained from a person in their 60s with breast cancer.

The chain links TRBV6-1 to TRBJ2-1, with D tentatively TRBD1 (5 bases). The CDR3 contains 14 residues. The V gene's germline CDR1 is MNHNS and CDR2 SASEGT. Trimming removed 6 bases from V and 4 bases from J, with 13 bases in between. The CDR3, as DNA: TGTGCCAGCAGGGAAAGACAGTTATACAATGAGCAGTTCTTC. Protein: CASRERQLYNEQFF.

V gene TRBV9 combines with J gene TRBJ2-7; D ambiguous. Germline CDR1 and CDR2: SGDLS and YYNGEE. The CDR3 totals 14 residues. V lost 0 bases and J 2 bases, leaving 9 bases between the germline ends. CDR3 DNA: TGTGCCAGCAGCGTAGGAGGTCTCCCCTACGAGCAGTACTTC. The encoded protein is CASSVGGLPYEQYF.

The chain links TRBV25-1 to TRBJ2-3; 8 nucleotides agree with TRBD1. V dropped 0 bases and J dropped 1; count of bases not matched to a gene: 9. The CDR3 extends over 18 amino acids. The germline V gene encodes CDR1 MGHDK and CDR2 SYGVNS. The CDR3 reads CASSEYFQGASGTDTQYF. DNA for the CDR3: TGTGCCAGCAGTGAATACTTCCAGGGGGCTTCTGGCACAGATACGCAGTATTTT.

A single count supports this clone. This sequence joins TRBV19 and TRBJ2-7; 8 bases map to TRBD2. The junction had 7 bases not matched to a gene; V was cut back by 7 bases and J by 2 bases. This CDR3 has 14 amino acids. Germline V gene lookup returns CDR1 LNHDA and CDR2 SQIVND (reference sequence). CDR3 sequence: CASTSGSTPYEQYF. The CDR3 nucleotides read TGTGCCAGTACTAGCGGGTCCACTCCCTACGAGCAGTACTTC.

This clone counts as medium-sized. The chain has TRBV4-3 and TRBJ2-7; 8 bases are a match to TRBD1. Germline V CDR1 and CDR2: LGHNA, YSLEER. Germline trimming cut 0 bases from V and 0 bases from J; bases unmatched to any gene: 1. The CDR3 extends over 15 amino acids. In DNA form, the CDR3 reads TGCGCCAGCAGCCAAGAGGACAGGGACTCCTACGAGCAGTACTTC. Translation gives CASSQEDRDSYEQYF.

The chain is built from TRBV7-2 and TRBJ1-1; no reliable D call. CDR1 is SGHTA, CDR2 FQGNSA, per germline. Trimming pared 3 bases from V and 0 bases from J, leaving 8 bases between. The length of the CDR3 is 14 residues. The CDR3 DNA reads TGTGCCAGCAGCTTCTCCCTCCTGAACACTGAAGCTTTCTTT. Its protein is CASSFSLLNTEAFF.

The chain is built from TRBV11-3 and TRBJ1-3; D remains ambiguous. The CDR3 spans 14 residues. V was shortened by 7 bases and J by 4 bases, with 14 bases between the two germline ends. Germline assignment: CDR1 SGHNT and CDR2 YENEEA. CDR3 protein: CASTSTGWGNTIYF. CDR3 nucleotides: TGTGCCAGCACCTCTACGGGTTGGGGAAACACCATATATTTT.

The chain joins TRBV27 to TRBJ2-7; TRBD2 is a possible D gene (6 bases). Trimming pared 4 bases from V and 4 bases from J, leaving 8 bases between. Germline values: CDR1 MNHEY, CDR2 SMNVEV (reference sequence). The CDR3 is 12 residues long. The CDR3 sequence is CASSSTRYEQYF. DNA for the CDR3: TGTGCCAGCAGTTCGACTAGATACGAGCAGTACTTC.

The CDR3 region is CASSTGLADIQYF. The CDR3 coding sequence is TGTGCCAGTAGTACCGGACTAGCGGACATTCAGTACTTC. The chain employs TRBV19 and TRBJ2-4; 10 nucleotides match TRBD2. Germline values: CDR1 LNHDA, CDR2 SQIVND (reference sequence). The CDR3 extends over 13 amino acids. The trim removed 4 bases at V and 8 bases at J, leaving 2 bases unmatched.

The chain combines TRBV18 with TRBJ1-2, with unresolved D. This CDR3 spans 15 amino acids. Germline assignment: CDR1 KGHSH and CDR2 LQKENI. The germline V and J ends were trimmed by 1 base and 2 bases, with 11 bases remaining between them. CDR3 sequence: CASSPRPPPNYGYTF. In DNA form, the CDR3 reads TGTGCCAGCTCACCACGGCCACCTCCCAACTATGGCTACACCTTC.

This clone is medium-sized. V usage is TRBV5-6 and J usage is TRBJ2-3; 7 bases fit TRBD1. The CDR3 length is 14 residues. The junction had 10 bases not matched to a gene; V was cut back by 2 bases and J by 10 bases. In germline, CDR1 is SGHDT, CDR2 YYEEEE. CDR3: CASSFTGVGDSQYF. The CDR3 DNA follows: TGTGCCAGCAGCTTTACAGGGGTCGGCGATTCGCAGTATTTT.

The V gene is TRBV7-9, the J gene TRBJ1-2; possibly TRBD1 for D (5 bases). The V end was cut by 7 bases, the J end by 7 bases, with 13 bases between. CDR3 size: 12 residues. Germline CDR1 and CDR2: SEHNR and FQNEAQ (reference sequence). CDR3 amino acids: CASTTGGSGYTF. The CDR3 region has the DNA TGTGCCAGCACTACCGGGGGGTCTGGCTACACCTTC.

The J gene is TRBJ1-2, the V gene TRBV11-2, with D uncertain. Trimming stripped 0 bases from V and 8 bases from J, with 16 bases between. Germline CDR1 and CDR2: SGHAT and FQNNGV. CDR3 size: 15 residues. Here the CDR3 reads CASSLEPRSVGGYTF. The CDR3 DNA is TGTGCCAGCAGCTTAGAGCCGCGCAGTGTGGGCGGCTACACCTTC.

J is TRBJ2-1 and V is TRBV7-6, with 8 bases lining up with TRBD2. The CDR3 covers 12 residues. Unmatched junction bases numbered 3, after V lost 5 bases and J lost 9 bases. CDR1 SGHVS and CDR2 FNYEAQ come from the germline V gene. The CDR3 is CASSRSGGEQFF. Here the CDR3 DNA reads TGTGCCAGCAGCAGAAGCGGGGGTGAGCAGTTCTTC.

This clone appeared once. The genes are TRBV4-3 and TRBJ1-4, with D maybe TRBD1 (6 bases). The germline CDR1 and CDR2 sequences are LGHNA and YSLEER. This CDR3 spans 15 amino acids. V was trimmed by 0 bases and J by 7 bases, leaving 12 bases between them. CDR3 sequence: CASSQDGRGSEKLFF. The CDR3 nucleotides are TGCGCCAGCAGCCAAGATGGGAGGGGGAGTGAAAAACTGTTTTTT.

The gene calls are TRBV13 and TRBJ1-2, with TRBD1 identical over 8 bases. After removal of 0 bases from V and 5 bases from J, the junction contained 8 bases not matched to a gene. The CDR3 sequence is 16 residues long. Germline loops: CDR1 PRHDT, CDR2 FYEKMQ (reference sequence). In nucleotides, the CDR3 is TGTGCCAGCAGCTTAGGCCACGGACAGGGTGAATATGGCTACACCTTC. Translation: CASSLGHGQGEYGYTF.

The CDR3 DNA follows: TGTGCCTGGAGTTCATGGGGGGGGGTTAACACTGAAGCTTTCTTT. This sequence encodes CAWSSWGGVNTEAFF. The V gene is TRBV30, the J gene TRBJ1-1, with D possibly TRBD1 on 5 matching bases. The CDR3 is 15 amino acids. Germline CDR1 reads GTSNPN; CDR2 reads SVGIG (reference sequence). Trimming took 2 bases from V and 2 from J, leaving 15 bases between them.

J is TRBJ2-1 and V is TRBV10-3, with 10 bases identical to TRBD2. CDR1 and CDR2 (germline): ENHRY, SYGVKD. After removal of 3 bases from V and 5 bases from J, the junction contained 7 bases not matched to a gene. The CDR3 length is 16 residues. This CDR3 reads CAISDLTSGANNEQFF. Written as DNA, the CDR3 is TGTGCCATCAGTGATCTTACTAGCGGGGCTAACAATGAGCAGTTCTTC.

V gene TRBV18 combines with J gene TRBJ2-7; weak D call: TRBD1 (5 bases). Germline V gene data show CDR1 as KGHSH and CDR2 as LQKENI. CDR3 length: 14 amino acids. V was shortened by 3 bases and J by 1 base, with 10 bases between the two germline ends. CDR3 DNA: TGTGCCAGCTCACCCTCACAGGATTCCTACGAGCAGTACTTC. Translation gives CASSPSQDSYEQYF.

This clone was recorded a few times. The CDR3 region is CASSLGQGQETQYF. The CDR3 nucleotides are TGCGCCAGCAGCCTAGGACAGGGTCAAGAGACCCAGTACTTC. The chain uses TRBV4-3 and TRBJ2-5; 8 bases fit TRBD1. CDR1 is LGHNA and CDR2 is YSLEER in the germline V gene. The CDR3 is 14 amino acids. With 4 bases clipped from V and 2 bases from J, the junction kept 3 bases outside the gene matches.

The chain employs TRBV5-8 and TRBJ2-3, with 9 bases lining up with TRBD2. Germline V lookup: CDR1 SGHTS, CDR2 YDEGEE. This CDR3 is built from 16 residues. The J segment lost 2 bases and the V segment lost 0 bases, leaving 4 bases of the junction unmatched. The CDR3: CASSLALAGITDTQYF. CDR3 DNA sequence: TGTGCCAGCAGCTTGGCTCTAGCGGGGATCACAGATACGCAGTATTTT.

The J gene is TRBJ2-3, the V gene TRBV11-2; 14 bases agree with TRBD2. CDR1 and CDR2 from the germline V gene are SGHAT and FQNNGV. The CDR3 consists of 16 residues. The V segment lost 3 bases and the J segment 6 bases; nucleotides outside the gene matches: 5. The CDR3 reads CASSFGTSGSGDTQYF. CDR3 bases: TGTGCCAGCAGCTTTGGGACTAGCGGGAGTGGTGATACGCAGTATTTT.

The rearrangement uses TRBV29-1 and TRBJ2-1; D gene ambiguous. CDR1 and CDR2 (germline): SQVTM, ANQGSEA. The V end was cut by 4 bases, the J end by 9 bases, with 19 bases between. The CDR3 contains 14 residues. CDR3 sequence: CSVGTGSNWSEQFF. The CDR3 DNA sequence: TGCAGCGTTGGAACTGGATCCAATTGGAGTGAGCAGTTCTTC.

This chain uses TRBV30 with TRBJ2-7, with TRBD1 matching over 7 bases. The CDR3 length is 15 residues. V was pared by 4 bases and J by 4 bases, with 13 bases of the junction left unmatched. CDR1 is GTSNPN, CDR2 SVGIG, per germline (reference sequence). Here the CDR3 reads CAWNRPRQGWYEQYF. CDR3 bases: TGTGCCTGGAACAGGCCGAGACAGGGCTGGTACGAGCAGTACTTC.

This sequence joins TRBV9 and TRBJ2-2; a possible D gene is TRBD1 (8 bases). Germline loops: CDR1 SGDLS, CDR2 YYNGEE. CDR3 length: 18 amino acids. V dropped 0 bases and J dropped 5 bases, with 20 bases sitting between them. This CDR3 is CASSVEGGDRRLTGELFF. Written as DNA, the CDR3 is TGTGCCAGCAGCGTAGAAGGGGGGGACAGGAGGTTAACCGGGGAGCTGTTTTTT. Together with reference TRBV9 and TRBJ2-2, the CDR3 gives the full variable domain: DSGVTQTPKHLITATGQRVTLRCSPRSGDLSVYWYQQSLDQGLQFLIQYYNGEERAKGNILERFSAQQFPDLHSELNLSSLELGDSALYFCASSVEGGDRRLTGELFFGEGSRLTVL.

The rearrangement links TRBV30 to TRBJ1-1; maybe TRBD1 (5 bases). The CDR3 length is 12 residues. Trimming shortened V by 5 bases and J by 4 bases, and 11 bases separated the two germline ends. Per germline, CDR1 GTSNPN and CDR2 SVGIG (reference sequence). The CDR3 sequence is CAWGFGGTEAFF. DNA of the CDR3: TGTGCCTGGGGATTCGGGGGCACTGAAGCTTTCTTT.

The rearrangement joins TRBV2 to TRBJ2-5; possibly TRBD2 for D (7 bases). CDR3 length equals 13 residues. The V end lost 5 bases, the J end lost 4 bases, and 11 bases lay between the germline ends. Per the germline V gene, CDR1 is SNHLY and CDR2 is FYNNEI. The CDR3 protein is CASSHREGETQYF. The CDR3 coding sequence is TGTGCCAGCAGTCACAGGGAGGGAGAGACCCAGTACTTC.

CDR3 loop: CASDMLLAGGPDEQFF. For the CDR3, the DNA is TGTGCCAGCGATATGTTACTAGCGGGAGGGCCCGATGAGCAGTTCTTC. V usage is TRBV7-9 and J usage is TRBJ2-1, with 13 bases aligning to TRBD2. The germline gives CDR1 SEHNR, CDR2 FQNEAQ (reference sequence). V was pared by 8 bases and J by 8 bases, with 12 bases of the junction left unmatched. The CDR3 spans 16 residues.